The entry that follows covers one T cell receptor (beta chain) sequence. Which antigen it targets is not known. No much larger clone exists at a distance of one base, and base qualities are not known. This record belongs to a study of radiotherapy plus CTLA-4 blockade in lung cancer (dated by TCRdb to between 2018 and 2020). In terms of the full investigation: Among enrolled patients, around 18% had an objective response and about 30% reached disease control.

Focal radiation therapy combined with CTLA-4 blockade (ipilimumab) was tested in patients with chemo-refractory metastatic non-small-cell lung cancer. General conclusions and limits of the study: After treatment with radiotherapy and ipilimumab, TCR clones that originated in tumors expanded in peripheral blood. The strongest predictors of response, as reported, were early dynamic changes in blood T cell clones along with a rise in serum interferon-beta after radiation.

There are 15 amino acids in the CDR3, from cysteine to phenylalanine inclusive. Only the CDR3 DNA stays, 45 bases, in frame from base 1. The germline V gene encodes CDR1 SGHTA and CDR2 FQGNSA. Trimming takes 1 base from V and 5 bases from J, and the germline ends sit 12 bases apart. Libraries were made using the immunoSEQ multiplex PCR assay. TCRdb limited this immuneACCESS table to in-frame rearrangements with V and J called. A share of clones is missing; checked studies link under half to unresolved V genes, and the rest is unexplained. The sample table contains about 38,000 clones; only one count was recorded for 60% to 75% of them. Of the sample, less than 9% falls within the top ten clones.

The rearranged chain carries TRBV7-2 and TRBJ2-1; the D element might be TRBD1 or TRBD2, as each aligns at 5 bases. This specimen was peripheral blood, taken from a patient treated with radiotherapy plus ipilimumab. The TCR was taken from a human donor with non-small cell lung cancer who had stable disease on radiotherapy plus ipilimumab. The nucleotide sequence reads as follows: TGTGCCAGCAGCTTAGGGGCAGGGACGAACAATGAGCAGTTCTTC. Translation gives CASSLGAGTNNEQFF.